These 26 T cell receptor beta chains share one sample of origin, sequenced in a study of shared clonotypes between healthy human individuals. The data were produced by immunoSEQ multiplex PCR, yet TCRdb's version contains in-frame clones alone and is incomplete. The table has about 660,000 clones, approximately 74% seen once. Specimen: memory CD4+ T cells sorted from blood. The subset is: CD45RA-negative fraction. The receptors stem from a woman aged 25 to 39 in good health.

The chain has TRBV18 and TRBJ1-1, with D unresolved. The germline V and J ends were trimmed by 0 bases and 1 base, with 6 bases remaining between them. Per germline, CDR1 KGHSH and CDR2 LQKENI. The CDR3 length is 14 residues. The CDR3 is CASSPPGKNTEAFF. The CDR3 DNA reads TGTGCCAGCTCACCACCGGGTAAGAACACTGAAGCTTTCTTT.

The rearrangement joins TRBV25-1 to TRBJ2-7, with D perhaps TRBD2 (6 bases). The V and J ends lost 3 bases and 0 bases respectively, with 15 bases between them. Germline CDR1 is MGHDK and CDR2 is SYGVNS. There are 16 residues in the CDR3. The CDR3 DNA reads as TGTGCCAGCAGTGATTTGGGGCCGCGGGACTCCTACGAGCAGTACTTC. Amino acid sequence: CASSDLGPRDSYEQYF.

The chain carries TRBV7-9 and TRBJ2-5, with D hard to call. Germline loops: CDR1 SEHNR, CDR2 FQNEAQ (reference sequence). The CDR3 has 13 residues. V was pared by 1 base and J by 8 bases, with 11 bases between. CDR3 sequence reads: CASSLGDRATQYF. The CDR3 coding sequence is TGTGCCAGCAGCTTAGGGGATAGAGCTACCCAGTACTTC.

There are a few counts of this clone. The chain employs TRBV6-5 and TRBJ1-2; D not resolved. V lost 6 bases to trimming and J lost 2 bases, with 10 bases between them. Germline V gene data show CDR1 as MNHEY and CDR2 as SVGAGI. The CDR3 is 13 residues long. DNA for the CDR3: TGTGCCAGCAGATTAACAGAGAACTATGGCTACACCTTC. It is translated as CASRLTENYGYTF.

This chain links TRBV5-1 with TRBJ2-2, with 10 bases identical to TRBD2. Trimming took 7 bases from V and 2 from J; bases not matched to a gene: 8. CDR1 and CDR2 from the germline V gene are SGHRS and YFSETQ. The CDR3 runs 16 residues. CDR3 sequence reads: CASGARLAGNTGELFF. The CDR3 DNA is TGCGCCAGCGGTGCCCGACTAGCGGGCAACACCGGGGAGCTGTTTTTT.

This chain connects TRBV13 to TRBJ2-3; 8 nucleotides match TRBD2. This CDR3 spans 19 amino acids. The V segment lost 1 base and the J segment 1 base; nucleotides outside the gene matches: 13. Germline V gives CDR1 PRHDT, CDR2 FYEKMQ (reference sequence). This chain's CDR3 is CASSLVTGGGPWGTDTQYF. Here the CDR3 DNA reads TGTGCCAGCAGCTTAGTCACGGGAGGGGGACCATGGGGCACAGATACGCAGTATTTT. The full variable domain, with the rest looked up from reference TRBV13 and TRBJ2-3, is AAGVIQSPRHLIKEKRETATLKCYPIPRHDTVYWYQQGPGQDPQFLISFYEKMQSDKGSIPDRFSAQQFSDYHSELNMSSLELGDSALYFCASSLVTGGGPWGTDTQYFGPGTRLTVL.

The chain recombines TRBV28 with TRBJ2-5; D perhaps matches TRBD1 (5 bases). This CDR3 contains 15 residues. The V end lost 3 bases, the J end lost 1 base, and 12 bases lay between the germline ends. Germline CDR1 is MDHEN and CDR2 is SYDVKM. CDR3 sequence: CASSLAVGAQETQYF. The DNA of the CDR3 is TGTGCCAGCAGTTTGGCCGTAGGGGCCCAAGAGACCCAGTACTTC.

The V gene is TRBV14, the J gene TRBJ2-3, with no clear D. V was clipped by 2 bases and J by 0 bases, with 6 bases between them. CDR1 and CDR2 (germline): SGHDN, FVKESK. CDR3 length: 14 amino acids. This CDR3 is CASSQMGSTDTQYF. CDR3 nucleotide sequence: TGTGCCAGCAGCCAAATGGGGAGCACAGATACGCAGTATTTT.

The chain couples TRBV5-1 to TRBJ2-7, with D possibly being TRBD1 (6 bases). Between the trimmed V and J ends, which lost 2 bases and 8 bases, there was a span of 11 bases. The CDR3 spans 12 residues. The germline V gene has CDR1 SGHRS and CDR2 YFSETQ. CDR3 nucleotides: TGCGCCAGCAGCTTCGCAGGACAGCAGCAGTACTTC. Protein sequence: CASSFAGQQQYF. Full variable domain (missing parts from reference TRBV5-1 and TRBJ2-7): KAGVTQTPRYLIKTRGQQVTLSCSPISGHRSVSWYQQTPGQGLQFLFEYFSETQRNKGNFPGRFSGRQFSNSRSEMNVSTLELGDSALYLCASSFAGQQQYFGPGTRLTVT.

The CDR3 bases are TGTGCCACCAGCAGCCGGACCCACCCGCCCTACGAGCAGTACTTC. Translation: CATSSRTHPPYEQYF. The V call is TRBV15, the J call TRBJ2-7, with D unresolved. Trimming took off 3 bases at V and 2 bases at J, with 14 bases between the two ends. The CDR3 totals 15 residues. From germline, CDR1 is LNHNV and CDR2 YYDKDF (reference sequence).

About this clone itself: This may come from a read error, since a much larger clone is one base off. The V and J genes are TRBV7-8 and TRBJ2-5; D uncertain. Trimming removed 1 base at V and 3 bases at J, with 6 bases between. Germline V gives CDR1 SGHVS, CDR2 FQNEAQ. This CDR3 is built from 13 residues. The CDR3 region is CASSLGQKETQYF. For the CDR3, the DNA is TGTGCCAGCAGCTTAGGGCAGAAAGAGACCCAGTACTTC. Together with reference TRBV7-8 and TRBJ2-5, the CDR3 gives the full variable domain: GAGVSQSPRYKVAKRGQDVALRCDPISGHVSLFWYQQALGQGPEFLTYFQNEAQLDKSGLPSDRFFAERPEGSVSTLKIQRTQQEDSAVYLCASSLGQKETQYFGPGTRLLVL.

The V gene is TRBV4-1, the J gene TRBJ2-7, with 8 nucleotides matching TRBD1. The CDR3 sequence is 15 residues long. The J segment lost 4 bases and the V segment lost 3 bases, leaving 8 bases of the junction unmatched. The germline V gene encodes CDR1 MGHRA and CDR2 YSYEKL. This chain's CDR3 is CASSQGQDASYEQYF. The CDR3 nucleotides are TGCGCCAGCAGCCAGGGACAGGACGCCTCATACGAGCAGTACTTC.

The chain has TRBV9 and TRBJ2-7; 9 bases align to TRBD1. CDR1 and CDR2 from the germline V gene are SGDLS and YYNGEE. The junction had 11 bases not matched to a gene; V was cut back by 2 bases and J by 5 bases. CDR3 length: 16 amino acids. The CDR3 is CASSVTSGTGTDEQYF. CDR3 DNA sequence: TGTGCCAGCAGCGTCACTTCCGGGACAGGGACAGACGAGCAGTACTTC.

This chain uses TRBV11-2 with TRBJ2-1; unclear D gene. CDR1 and CDR2 (germline): SGHAT, FQNNGV. Trimming shortened V by 5 bases and J by 6 bases, and 17 bases separated the two germline ends. CDR3 size: 15 residues. The CDR3 region has the DNA TGTGCCAGCAGCCCTTCCACGGGCTGGGTCAATGAGCAGTTCTTC. This gives the protein CASSPSTGWVNEQFF.

As for this clone: The identical CDR3 is also encoded by other nucleotide sequences in the sample. The chain couples TRBV27 to TRBJ2-7; 8 bases align to TRBD1. This CDR3 has 12 residues. V gave up 6 bases and J gave up 4 bases; unmatched junction bases: 2. Germline V CDR1 and CDR2: MNHEY, SMNVEV (reference sequence). The CDR3 loop reads CASRNRGYEQYF. As DNA, the CDR3 is TGTGCCAGCAGGAACAGGGGGTACGAGCAGTACTTC.

The chain uses TRBV9 and TRBJ2-1, with D hard to call. Trimming pared 4 bases from V and 10 bases from J, leaving 15 bases between. Germline CDR1 is SGDLS and CDR2 is YYNGEE. This CDR3 has 13 residues. CDR3 nucleotide sequence: TGTGCCAGCAGCATCGGACGGACGCCCGAGCAGTTCTTC. Its translation: CASSIGRTPEQFF. The full variable domain, rest sourced from reference TRBV9 and TRBJ2-1, is DSGVTQTPKHLITATGQRVTLRCSPRSGDLSVYWYQQSLDQGLQFLIQYYNGEERAKGNILERFSAQQFPDLHSELNLSSLELGDSALYFCASSIGRTPEQFFGPGTRLTVL.

The gene calls are TRBV7-8 and TRBJ1-5; 7 nucleotides agree with TRBD1. The V segment lost 3 bases and the J segment 2 bases; nucleotides outside the gene matches: 7. Looked up from germline, CDR1 is SGHVS and CDR2 is FQNEAQ. This CDR3 is built from 16 residues. The CDR3 DNA reads TGTGCCAGCAGCTTGACGACAGGGTGGCGCAATCAGCCCCAGCATTTT. It translates to CASSLTTGWRNQPQHF.

The J gene is TRBJ1-1, the V gene TRBV16; D is uncertain. The CDR3 covers 14 residues. The V and J ends lost 2 bases and 3 bases respectively, with 10 bases between them. Germline loops: CDR1 KGHSY, CDR2 FQNENV. CDR3 DNA: TGTGCCAGCAGCCAACAACAGAGGGACACTGAAGCTTTCTTT. This codes for CASSQQQRDTEAFF.

The gene calls are TRBV20-1 and TRBJ1-1; D remains ambiguous. Trimming left V 5 bases short and J 3 bases short, with 7 bases between. The CDR3 sequence is 11 residues long. Germline CDR1 and CDR2: DFQATT and SNEGSKA (reference sequence). The CDR3 region is CSAPSDTEAFF. In nucleotides, the CDR3 is TGCAGTGCTCCGTCGGACACTGAAGCTTTCTTT.

V usage is TRBV15 and J usage is TRBJ2-6, with D unresolved. This CDR3 is built from 16 residues. Trimming cost V 6 bases and J 0 bases, with 12 bases left between them. The germline CDR1 and CDR2 sequences are LNHNV and YYDKDF (reference sequence). This chain's CDR3 is CATRADLTSGANVLTF. The CDR3 coding sequence is TGTGCCACCAGGGCAGACCTAACCTCTGGGGCCAACGTCCTGACTTTC.

With regard to this clone: Other DNA sequences from this sample encode an identical CDR3 as well. The V gene is TRBV9, the J gene TRBJ1-3; D uncertain. Germline V gene sequence: CDR1 SGDLS, CDR2 YYNGEE. The CDR3 is 14 residues long. Trimming removed 2 bases from V and 0 bases from J, with 6 bases in between. The CDR3 region is CASSVTDSGNTIYF. The CDR3, as DNA: TGTGCCAGCAGCGTTACCGACTCTGGAAACACCATATATTTT.

As concerns this clone: The same CDR3 also results from other DNA sequences found in this sample. The rearrangement uses TRBV5-1 and TRBJ1-5; no clear D. Germline assignment: CDR1 SGHRS and CDR2 YFSETQ. The CDR3 consists of 13 residues. With 4 bases removed from V and 6 bases from J, the gap between germline ends came to 11 bases. The CDR3 DNA is TGCGCCAGCAGCCCCGGCCAAGGTCAGCCCCAGCATTTT. This gives the protein CASSPGQGQPQHF. The complete variable domain, with remaining parts taken from reference TRBV5-1 and TRBJ1-5, reads KAGVTQTPRYLIKTRGQQVTLSCSPISGHRSVSWYQQTPGQGLQFLFEYFSETQRNKGNFPGRFSGRQFSNSRSEMNVSTLELGDSALYLCASSPGQGQPQHFGDGTRLSIL.

The CDR3 sequence: CASKVRGNDQPQHF. Here the CDR3 DNA reads TGTGCCAGCAAGGTTCGGGGGAACGATCAGCCCCAGCATTTT. The J gene is TRBJ1-5, the V gene TRBV6-1; possibly TRBD1 for D (5 bases). Trimming cost V 7 bases and J 5 bases, with 15 bases left between them. This CDR3 region has 14 residues. Germline V lookup: CDR1 MNHNS, CDR2 SASEGT.

The CDR3 DNA is TGTGCCAGCAGCTCAAGCGGGGTGAGCTCCTACAATGAGCAGTTCTTC. It is translated as CASSSSGVSSYNEQFF. The chain joins TRBV7-2 to TRBJ2-1; 7 bases are shared with TRBD2. The CDR3 contains 16 residues. The trim removed 4 bases at V and 0 bases at J, leaving 6 bases unmatched. Germline-derived CDR1 and CDR2 are SGHTA and FQGNSA.

The chain is built from TRBV4-2 and TRBJ2-1, with a possible D match to TRBD2 (6 bases). The CDR3 is made up of 17 amino acids. The germline V gene encodes CDR1 LGHNA and CDR2 YNFKEQ. The V gene lost 1 base and the J gene lost 1 base, with 14 bases spanning the gap. The CDR3 here is CASSQVSAGYSYNEQFF. The DNA for the CDR3 is TGTGCCAGCAGCCAAGTTTCGGCGGGATATTCCTACAATGAGCAGTTCTTC.

The V and J genes are TRBV9 and TRBJ1-1; D possibly corresponds to TRBD1 (5 bases). V lost 4 bases and J lost 0, with 19 bases in between. This CDR3 region has 17 residues. Germline CDR1 SGDLS, CDR2 YYNGEE. CDR3 protein: CASSISSGLIMNTEAFF. CDR3 DNA: TGTGCCAGCAGCATCTCCTCGGGACTAATTATGAACACTGAAGCTTTCTTT.